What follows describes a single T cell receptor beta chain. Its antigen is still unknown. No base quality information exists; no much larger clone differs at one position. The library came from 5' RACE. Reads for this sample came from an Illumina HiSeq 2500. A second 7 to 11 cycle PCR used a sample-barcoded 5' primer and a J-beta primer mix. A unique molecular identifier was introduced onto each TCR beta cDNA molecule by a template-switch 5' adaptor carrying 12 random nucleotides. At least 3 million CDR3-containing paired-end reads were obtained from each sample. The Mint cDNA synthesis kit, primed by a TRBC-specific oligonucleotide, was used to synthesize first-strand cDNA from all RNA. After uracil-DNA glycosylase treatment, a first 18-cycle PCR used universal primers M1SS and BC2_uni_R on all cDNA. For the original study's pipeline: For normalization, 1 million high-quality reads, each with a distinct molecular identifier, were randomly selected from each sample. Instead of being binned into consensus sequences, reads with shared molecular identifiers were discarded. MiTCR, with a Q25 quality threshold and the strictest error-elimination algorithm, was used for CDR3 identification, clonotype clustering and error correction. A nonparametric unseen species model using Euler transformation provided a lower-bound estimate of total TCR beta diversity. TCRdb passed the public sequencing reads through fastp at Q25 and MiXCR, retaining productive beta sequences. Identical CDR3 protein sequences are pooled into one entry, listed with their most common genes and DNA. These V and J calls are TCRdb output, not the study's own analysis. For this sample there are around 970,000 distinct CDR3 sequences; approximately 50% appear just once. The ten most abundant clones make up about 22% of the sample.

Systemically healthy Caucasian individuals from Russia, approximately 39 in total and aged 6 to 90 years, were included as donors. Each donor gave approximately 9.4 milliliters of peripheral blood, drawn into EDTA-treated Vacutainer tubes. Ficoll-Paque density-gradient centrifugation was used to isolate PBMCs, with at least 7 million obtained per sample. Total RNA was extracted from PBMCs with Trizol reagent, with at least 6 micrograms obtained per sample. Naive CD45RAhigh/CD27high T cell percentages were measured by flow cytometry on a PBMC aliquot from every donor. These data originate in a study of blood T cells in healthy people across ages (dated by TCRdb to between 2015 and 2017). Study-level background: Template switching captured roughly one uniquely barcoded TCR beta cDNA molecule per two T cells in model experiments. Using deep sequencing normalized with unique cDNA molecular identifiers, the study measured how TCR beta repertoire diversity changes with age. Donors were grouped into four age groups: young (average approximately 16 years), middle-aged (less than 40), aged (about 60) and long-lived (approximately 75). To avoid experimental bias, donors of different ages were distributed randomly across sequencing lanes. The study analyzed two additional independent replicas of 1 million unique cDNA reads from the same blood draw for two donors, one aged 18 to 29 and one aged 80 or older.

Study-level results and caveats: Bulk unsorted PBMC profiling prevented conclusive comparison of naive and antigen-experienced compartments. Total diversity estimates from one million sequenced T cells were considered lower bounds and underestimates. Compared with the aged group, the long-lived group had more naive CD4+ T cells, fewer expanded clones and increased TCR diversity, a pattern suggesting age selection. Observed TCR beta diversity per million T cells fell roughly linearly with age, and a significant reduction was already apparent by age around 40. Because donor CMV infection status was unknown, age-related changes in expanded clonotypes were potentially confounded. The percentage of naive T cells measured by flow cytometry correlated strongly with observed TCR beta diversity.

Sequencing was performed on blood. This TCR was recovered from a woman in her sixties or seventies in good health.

The CDR3 region: CASSQMGGMGTGELFF. In nucleotides, the sequence is TGTGCCAGCAGTCAAATGGGGGGGATGGGCACCGGGGAGCTGTTTTTT. Rearrangement joined TRBV25-1 to TRBJ2-2; TRBD2 lines up with 7 middle nucleotides. The germline V end is reduced by 5 bases and the J end by 4 bases; junction bases left unmatched: 10. The CDR3 holds 16 amino acids from the cysteine to the phenylalanine. Here the CDR3 DNA is all that survives: 48 bases in frame from base 1. The germline V gene specifies MGHDK as CDR1 and SYGVNS as CDR2. The reference TRBV25-1 and TRBJ2-2 proteins fill in what lies around the CDR3, so the full variable domain reads EADIYQTPRYLVIGTGKKITLECSQTMGHDKMYWYQQDPGMELHLIHYSYGVNSTEKGDLSSESTVSRIRTEHFPLTLESARPSHTSQYLCASSQMGGMGTGELFFGEGSRLTVL.